The 28 T cell receptor beta chains presented below share a single source sample, sequenced in a study of blood T cell repertoires in COVID-19. Here immunoSEQ multiplex PCR was the method, and the copy in TCRdb shows in-frame clones only, minus some. The sample includes roughly 110,000 clones, about 85% of them seen just once. Sequencing was performed on peripheral blood. All receptors derive from a human donor in a cohort sampled during active COVID-19.

The V call is TRBV28, the J call TRBJ1-5; 9 bases line up with TRBD1. The CDR3 covers 19 residues. V lost 7 bases and J lost 2; bases outside the gene matches: 18. The germline CDR1 and CDR2 sequences are MDHEN and SYDVKM. The CDR3 bases are TGTGCCAGCACTCTAAAGTCGGGACAGGGATTTATGGGCAATCAGCCCCAGCATTTT. It translates to CASTLKSGQGFMGNQPQHF.

The V and J genes are TRBV10-2 and TRBJ1-5; D is perhaps TRBD1 (5 bases). The V end lost 8 bases, the J end lost 2 bases, and 7 bases lay between the germline ends. Per germline, CDR1 WSHSY and CDR2 SAAADI. The CDR3 runs to 12 residues. Written as DNA, the CDR3 is TGCGCCAGCCGGGGGGGCAATCAGCCCCAGCATTTT. Encoded protein: CASRGGNQPQHF.

The rearrangement links TRBV28 to TRBJ1-5; 7 nucleotides line up with TRBD1. Germline assignment: CDR1 MDHEN and CDR2 SYDVKM. The CDR3 has 13 amino acids. The V gene end was trimmed by 7 bases and the J gene end by 4 bases; junction bases not matched to a gene: 4. CDR3 sequence: CASTGTENQPQHF. CDR3 in DNA: TGTGCCAGCACTGGGACAGAAAATCAGCCCCAGCATTTT.

CDR3 bases: TGTGCCAGCAGCCACCCCTCTAGCGGGGGGGCTGGGTACAATGAGCAGTTCTTC. Translating gives CASSHPSSGGAGYNEQFF. The V gene is TRBV3-1 (or the pseudogene TRBV3-2), the J gene TRBJ2-1; 12 bases are a match to TRBD2. V lost 3 bases to trimming and J lost 4 bases; unmatched junction nucleotides: 10. Germline lookup yields CDR1 LGHDT and CDR2 YNNKEL (reference sequence). This CDR3 region has 18 residues.

This chain uses TRBV2 with TRBJ2-7; a possible D gene is TRBD1 (6 bases). With 7 bases removed from V and 7 bases from J, the gap between germline ends came to 17 bases. The CDR3 has 13 residues. Germline CDR1 and CDR2: SNHLY and FYNNEI. The CDR3 sequence: CASNNRALGEQYF. The CDR3 DNA reads as TGTGCCAGCAATAACAGGGCTCTTGGGGAGCAGTACTTC.

The V and J genes are TRBV20-1 and TRBJ1-4; D ambiguous. CDR3 length: 13 residues. CDR1 is DFQATT and CDR2 is SNEGSKA in the germline V gene (reference sequence). The germline V and J ends were trimmed by 3 bases and 0 bases, with 5 bases remaining between them. The CDR3 region is CSASIATNEKLFF. As DNA, the CDR3 is TGCAGTGCTAGTATAGCAACTAATGAAAAACTGTTTTTT.

This clone was seen once. This rearrangement joins TRBV3-1 (or the pseudogene TRBV3-2) to TRBJ2-1, with D perhaps TRBD2 (5 bases). With 2 bases removed from V and 8 bases from J, the gap between germline ends came to 10 bases. Germline V lookup: CDR1 LGHDT, CDR2 YNNKEL (reference sequence). This CDR3 spans 13 amino acids. CDR3 sequence: CASSQPAGYEQFF. CDR3 nucleotide sequence: TGTGCCAGCAGCCAACCCGCGGGCTATGAGCAGTTCTTC.

The gene calls are TRBV7-2 and TRBJ1-3; 7 bases agree with TRBD1. The junction had 4 bases not matched to a gene; V was cut back by 6 bases and J by 2 bases. The CDR3 is 14 amino acids. The germline V gene has CDR1 SGHTA and CDR2 FQGNSA. CDR3 bases: TGTGCCAGCAGAGATGACAGGGCTGGAAACACCATATATTTT. Protein: CASRDDRAGNTIYF.

V and J are TRBV5-6 and TRBJ2-7; 7 bases are a match to TRBD2. Germline CDR1 SGHDT, CDR2 YYEEEE. V dropped 4 bases and J dropped 7; count of bases not matched to a gene: 17. The CDR3 is 16 amino acids. CDR3 in DNA: TGTGCCAGCAGCCCCGACTTCGGGGCGGGGGAAGCGGAGCAGTACTTC. Encoded protein: CASSPDFGAGEAEQYF. The whole variable domain, remainder taken from reference TRBV5-6 and TRBJ2-7, is DAGVTQSPTHLIKTRGQQVTLRCSPKSGHDTVSWYQQALGQGPQFIFQYYEEEERQRGNFPDRFSGHQFPNYSSELNVNALLLGDSALYLCASSPDFGAGEAEQYFGPGTRLTVT.

This sequence joins TRBV15 and TRBJ1-4, with 9 bases lining up with TRBD1. The germline CDR1 and CDR2 sequences are LNHNV and YYDKDF (reference sequence). The J segment lost 0 bases and the V segment lost 1 base, leaving 0 bases of the junction unmatched. The CDR3 runs 16 residues. CDR3 DNA sequence: TGTGCCACCAGCAGAGGACAGGGGGCAACTAATGAAAAACTGTTTTTT. This encodes CATSRGQGATNEKLFF.

The rearrangement uses TRBV9 and TRBJ2-5; TRBD2 is a possible D gene (7 bases). Per germline, CDR1 SGDLS and CDR2 YYNGEE. V was trimmed by 0 bases and J by 0 bases, leaving 18 bases between them. There are 18 residues in the CDR3. The CDR3 sequence is CASSVGGAGALYQETQYF. CDR3 coding DNA: TGTGCCAGCAGCGTAGGTGGGGCGGGGGCACTGTACCAAGAGACCCAGTACTTC.

The rearrangement links TRBV5-1 to TRBJ1-1; D unresolved. V lost 4 bases, J lost 0 bases, and 10 bases lay in between. The CDR3 covers 14 residues. Germline lookup yields CDR1 SGHRS and CDR2 YFSETQ. The CDR3 DNA follows: TGCGCCAGCAGCCTTCGGGGATTGAACACTGAAGCTTTCTTT. Its translation: CASSLRGLNTEAFF.

V gene TRBV7-2 combines with J gene TRBJ2-3, with D tentatively TRBD1 (6 bases). The V gene's germline CDR1 is SGHTA and CDR2 FQGNSA. The CDR3 is made up of 15 amino acids. The V end was cut by 5 bases, the J end by 0 bases, with 12 bases between. CDR3 DNA sequence: TGTGCCAGCAGCCTAGATAGGGGGAGCACAGATACGCAGTATTTT. This encodes CASSLDRGSTDTQYF.

The table lists this clone with a count of one. The V and J genes are TRBV19 and TRBJ1-1; tentatively, D is TRBD1 (6 bases). CDR1 and CDR2 from the germline V gene are LNHDA and SQIVND (reference sequence). The CDR3 has 15 amino acids. Trimming took 5 bases from V and 0 from J, leaving 13 bases between them. The CDR3 DNA is TGTGCCAGTAGTCATACAGGGAAGATGAACACTGAAGCTTTCTTT. Its protein product is CASSHTGKMNTEAFF.

The J gene is TRBJ1-1, the V gene TRBV19, with D perhaps TRBD1 (6 bases). CDR3 length: 13 amino acids. V was clipped by 0 bases and J by 10 bases, with 12 bases between them. Germline V gene lookup returns CDR1 LNHDA and CDR2 SQIVND (reference sequence). The CDR3, as DNA: TGTGCCAGTAGTATAGAAACAGGGCGGGCAGCTTTCTTT. Its translation is CASSIETGRAAFF.

The chain's CDR3 is CASRGEGQLFGTQYF. The CDR3 DNA reads as TGTGCCAGCAGGGGGGAGGGGCAGCTCTTTGGGACCCAGTACTTC. The V call is TRBV2, the J call TRBJ2-5; 7 nucleotides line up with TRBD2. Germline CDR1 and CDR2: SNHLY and FYNNEI. V gave up 6 bases and J gave up 7 bases; unmatched junction bases: 14. The CDR3 totals 15 residues.

The chain is built from TRBV18 and TRBJ2-7, with D possibly being TRBD1 (5 bases). V shed 3 bases and J shed 6 bases, with 15 bases lying between them. The CDR3 consists of 14 residues. The V gene's germline CDR1 is KGHSH and CDR2 LQKENI. The CDR3 loop is CASSPQGPGREQYF. CDR3 DNA sequence: TGTGCCAGCTCACCCCAGGGCCCCGGCCGCGAGCAGTACTTC.

The rearrangement uses TRBV9 and TRBJ1-6; D not certain. Trimming shortened V by 0 bases and J by 9 bases, and 4 bases separated the two germline ends. The germline V gene encodes CDR1 SGDLS and CDR2 YYNGEE. The CDR3 is 12 residues long. CDR3 nucleotide sequence: TGTGCCAGCAGCGTAGAAGCTTCACCCCTCCACTTT. It specifies CASSVEASPLHF.

V usage is TRBV5-4 and J usage is TRBJ1-1; 7 bases map to TRBD1. Germline assignment: CDR1 SGHNT and CDR2 YYREEE (reference sequence). V was clipped by 4 bases and J by 0 bases; unmatched bases: 6. The CDR3 totals 15 residues. In nucleotides, the CDR3 is TGTGCCAGCAGCCTTCCGGGACAGCTGAACACTGAAGCTTTCTTT. It yields the protein CASSLPGQLNTEAFF.

The CDR3 is CSVELGGRLYNEQFF. CDR3 nucleotides: TGCAGCGTTGAGCTTGGCGGGAGGCTTTACAATGAGCAGTTCTTC. The gene calls are TRBV29-1 and TRBJ2-1; TRBD2 aligns across 8 bases. Germline-derived CDR1 and CDR2 are SQVTM and ANQGSEA. The V gene end was trimmed by 3 bases and the J gene end by 4 bases; junction bases not matched to a gene: 8. The CDR3 sequence is 15 residues long.

The chain couples TRBV6-5 to TRBJ2-3, with D possibly matching TRBD2 (7 bases). Trimming removed 2 bases at V and 0 bases at J, with 9 bases between. Per germline, CDR1 MNHEY and CDR2 SVGAGI. The length of the CDR3 is 15 residues. The CDR3 region has the DNA TGTGCCAGCAGTTACCCGGGGGGCAGCACAGATACGCAGTATTTT. Residues: CASSYPGGSTDTQYF.

J is TRBJ2-3 and V is TRBV3-1 (or the pseudogene TRBV3-2), with D possibly TRBD1 on 5 matching bases. CDR1 and CDR2 from the germline V gene are LGHDT and YNNKEL (reference sequence). This CDR3 contains 13 residues. The germline V and J ends were trimmed by 4 bases and 4 bases, with 9 bases remaining between them. The CDR3 region is CASSPTVSDTQYF. Written as DNA, the CDR3 is TGTGCCAGCAGCCCGACAGTGTCAGATACGCAGTATTTT.

This chain connects TRBV5-1 to TRBJ2-1; weak D call: TRBD1 (5 bases). V was shortened by 2 bases and J by 4 bases, with 10 bases between the two germline ends. This CDR3 is 14 amino acids long. Germline loops: CDR1 SGHRS, CDR2 YFSETQ. This chain's CDR3 is CASSFLDKYNEQFF. CDR3 DNA sequence: TGCGCCAGCAGCTTCCTGGACAAATACAATGAGCAGTTCTTC.

V is TRBV23-1 and J is TRBJ2-7; 7 positions match TRBD1. TRBV23-1 is classed as an ORF, of uncertain function. Germline trimming cut 5 bases from V and 4 bases from J; bases unmatched to any gene: 8. The CDR3 sequence is 14 residues long. The chain's CDR3 is CASSSTGAGYEQYF. The CDR3 DNA reads TGCGCCAGCAGTAGCACAGGGGCTGGATACGAGCAGTACTTC.

This clone was counted only a few times. The chain employs TRBV9 and TRBJ2-1; TRBD1 agrees at 8 bases. Germline V gives CDR1 SGDLS, CDR2 YYNGEE. J was trimmed by 7 bases and V by 2 bases; bases with no gene match: 11. The CDR3 has 16 residues. The chain's CDR3 is CASSVFPGGPINEQFF. The CDR3 DNA is TGTGCCAGCAGCGTGTTCCCAGGGGGCCCGATAAATGAGCAGTTCTTC.

The rearrangement links TRBV9 to TRBJ1-1; D gene unclear. This CDR3 comprises 16 residues. The germline V gene has CDR1 SGDLS and CDR2 YYNGEE. Deletions cut 0 bases from V and 3 bases from J, with 15 bases between. CDR3 loop: CASSVVSSQAYTEAFF. CDR3 in DNA: TGTGCCAGCAGCGTAGTATCTTCCCAAGCATACACTGAAGCTTTCTTT. The full variable domain, completed using reference TRBV9 and TRBJ1-1, is DSGVTQTPKHLITATGQRVTLRCSPRSGDLSVYWYQQSLDQGLQFLIQYYNGEERAKGNILERFSAQQFPDLHSELNLSSLELGDSALYFCASSVVSSQAYTEAFFGQGTRLTVV.

V usage is TRBV30 and J usage is TRBJ1-6; 7 nucleotides match TRBD1. The germline CDR1 and CDR2 sequences are GTSNPN and SVGIG (reference sequence). J was trimmed by 5 bases and V by 0 bases; bases with no gene match: 4. The CDR3 loop spans 15 amino acids. CDR3 in amino acids: CAWSVGGADNSPLHF. In DNA, the CDR3 is TGTGCCTGGAGTGTAGGGGGCGCCGATAATTCACCCCTCCACTTT.

V usage is TRBV9 and J usage is TRBJ2-3; weak D call: TRBD2 (5 bases). Germline V gene lookup returns CDR1 SGDLS and CDR2 YYNGEE. The CDR3 extends over 15 amino acids. V was trimmed by 0 bases and J by 3 bases, leaving 11 bases between them. The CDR3 loop is CASSVAGRGTDTQYF. In DNA form, the CDR3 reads TGTGCCAGCAGCGTAGCCGGACGGGGTACAGATACGCAGTATTTT.